This T cell receptor (beta chain) was captured in a study of blood T cell repertoires in COVID-19. Study information: The cDNA or gDNA used as material had been derived from T cells, B-cell-depleted T cells, or PBMCs.

The germline gives CDR1 LNHDA, CDR2 SQIVND (reference sequence). CDR3 length: 13 residues. V lost 3 bases, J lost 8 bases, and 13 bases lay in between. Under the authors' procedure: How many nucleated cells were present was estimated from reference gene primer amplification. Using immunoSEQ multiplex PCR, the repertoire was profiled, and TCRdb retains in-frame clones only, with some absent. V, J and clone size are taken as reported in that table, and D and trimming were inferred from the DNA itself. The sample records roughly 300,000 clones, over 75% being singletons. The specimen sequenced was peripheral blood. This sequence originates from a woman aged 50 to 60 who had recovered from COVID-19. This sequence joins TRBV19 and TRBJ1-1; no clear D. CDR3 sequence: CASSISGSGEAFF. The CDR3 nucleotides are TGTGCCAGTAGTATTTCGGGGAGTGGGGAAGCTTTCTTT.